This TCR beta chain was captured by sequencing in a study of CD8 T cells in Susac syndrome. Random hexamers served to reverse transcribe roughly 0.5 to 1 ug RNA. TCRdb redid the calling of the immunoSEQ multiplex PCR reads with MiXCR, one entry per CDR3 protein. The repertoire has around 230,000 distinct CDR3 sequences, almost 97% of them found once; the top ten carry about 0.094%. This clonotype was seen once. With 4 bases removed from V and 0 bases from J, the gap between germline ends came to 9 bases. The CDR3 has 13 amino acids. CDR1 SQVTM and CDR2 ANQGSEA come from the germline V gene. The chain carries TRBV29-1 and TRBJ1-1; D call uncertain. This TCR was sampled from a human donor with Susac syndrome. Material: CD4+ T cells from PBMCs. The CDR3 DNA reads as TGCAGCGTTGTCCAGAGCATGAACACTGAAGCTTTCTTT. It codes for CSVVQSMNTEAFF.